The sequence of this TCR beta chain was determined in a study of tumor and adjacent non-tumor tissue in lung cancer. Across the whole study: Patients were aged about 30 to 85, some 10 men and roughly five women, stage I to III. On average, productive TCRbeta reads reached around 4 million per sample. Study-wide results and limits: Significantly higher TCR diversity was found in tumor than normal lung.

The template was RNA from unsorted bulk tissue. More than 3 cm separated this lung sample from the edge of the tumor. TCRbeta libraries were built with three rounds of nested PCR, modified from ARM-PCR. TCRdb re-derived calls from the multiplex PCR reads in MiXCR, one entry per CDR3 protein. There are about 110,000 distinct CDR3 sequences in the sample; 50% to 70% occur only once, and roughly 19% lies in the top ten. Regarding this clonotype: Its antigen is undetermined.

V dropped 5 bases and J dropped 13 bases, with 17 bases sitting between them. The CDR3 totals 12 residues. Germline-derived CDR1 and CDR2 are DFQATT and SNEGSKA (reference sequence). The chain employs TRBV20-1 and TRBJ1-4; no reliable D call. Specimen: distant non-tumor lung tissue. This sequence originates from a man aged 60 to 69 with non-small cell lung cancer. CDR3 sequence reads: CSASTREGRLFF. The CDR3 coding sequence is TGCAGTGCTTCCACGCGGGAGGGAAGACTGTTTTTT.